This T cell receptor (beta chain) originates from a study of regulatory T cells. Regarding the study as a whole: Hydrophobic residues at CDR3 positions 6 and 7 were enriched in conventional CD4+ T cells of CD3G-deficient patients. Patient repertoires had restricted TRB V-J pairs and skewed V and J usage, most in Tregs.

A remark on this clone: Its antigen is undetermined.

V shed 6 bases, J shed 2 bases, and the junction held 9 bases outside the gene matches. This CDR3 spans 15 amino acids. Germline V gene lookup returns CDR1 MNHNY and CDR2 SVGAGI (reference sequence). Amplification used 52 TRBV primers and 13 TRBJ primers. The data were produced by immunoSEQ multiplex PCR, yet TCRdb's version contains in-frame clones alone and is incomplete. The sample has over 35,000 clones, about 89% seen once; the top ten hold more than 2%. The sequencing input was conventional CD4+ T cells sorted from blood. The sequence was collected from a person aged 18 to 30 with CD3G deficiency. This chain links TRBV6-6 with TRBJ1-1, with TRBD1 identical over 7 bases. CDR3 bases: TGTGCCAGCAGCGGAATGACAGGGAGAAACACTGAAGCTTTCTTT. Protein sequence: CASSGMTGRNTEAFF.